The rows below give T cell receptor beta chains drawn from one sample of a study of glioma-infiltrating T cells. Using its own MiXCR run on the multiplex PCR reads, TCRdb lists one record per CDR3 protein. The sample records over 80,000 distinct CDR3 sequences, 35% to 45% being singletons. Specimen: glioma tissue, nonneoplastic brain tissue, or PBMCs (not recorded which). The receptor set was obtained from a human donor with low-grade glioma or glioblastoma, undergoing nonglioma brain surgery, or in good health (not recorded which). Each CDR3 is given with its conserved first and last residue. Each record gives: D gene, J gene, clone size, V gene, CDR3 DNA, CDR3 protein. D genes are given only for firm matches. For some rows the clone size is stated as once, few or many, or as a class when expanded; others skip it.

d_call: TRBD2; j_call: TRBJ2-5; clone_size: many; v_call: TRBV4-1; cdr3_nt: TGCGCCAGCAGCCAAATGACTAGCGGGGGTCCCGGGACCCAGTACTTC; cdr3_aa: CASSQMTSGGPGTQYF
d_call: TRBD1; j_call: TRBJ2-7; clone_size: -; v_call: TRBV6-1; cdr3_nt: TGCGCCAGCAGGGCAGGACAGGGGTGGAACGAGCAGTACTTC; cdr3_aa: CASRAGQGWNEQYF
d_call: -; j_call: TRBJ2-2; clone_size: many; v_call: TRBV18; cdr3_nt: TGTGCCAGCTCACCACAAAGGGAGCTGTTTTTT; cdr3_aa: CASSPQRELFF
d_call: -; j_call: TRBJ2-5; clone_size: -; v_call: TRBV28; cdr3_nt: TGTGCCAGCAGTTTATTGAGTCGAGAGACCCAGTACTTC; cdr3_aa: CASSLLSRETQYF
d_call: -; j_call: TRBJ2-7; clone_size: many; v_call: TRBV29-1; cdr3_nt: TGCAGCGTTGAGTCCGGGGGCGACGAGCAGTACTTC; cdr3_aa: CSVESGGDEQYF
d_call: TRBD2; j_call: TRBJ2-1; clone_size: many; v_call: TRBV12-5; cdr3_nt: TGTGCTAGTGCCCAATCCAGCGGGAGAACTGTGTTCTTC; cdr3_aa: CASAQSSGRTVFF
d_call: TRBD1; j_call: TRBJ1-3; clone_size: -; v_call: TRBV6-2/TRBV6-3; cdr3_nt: TGTGCCAGCAGCCCCCGACAGGGTGCAGGAAACACCATATATTTT; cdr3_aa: CASSPRQGAGNTIYF
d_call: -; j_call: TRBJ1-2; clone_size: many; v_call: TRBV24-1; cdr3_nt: TGTGCCACCAGTGACTCCGGGACGGACCGCTATGGCTACACCTTC; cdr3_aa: CATSDSGTDRYGYTF
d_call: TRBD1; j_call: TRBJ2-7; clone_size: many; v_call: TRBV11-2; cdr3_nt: TGTGCCAGCAGGAACACCGGGACAGGGATAGCCCAGTACTTC; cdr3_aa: CASRNTGTGIAQYF
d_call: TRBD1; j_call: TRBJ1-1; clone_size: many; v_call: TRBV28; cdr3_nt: TGTGCCAGCTCCGGGACAGGGAGTATGAACACTGAAGCTTTCTTT; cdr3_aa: CASSGTGSMNTEAFF
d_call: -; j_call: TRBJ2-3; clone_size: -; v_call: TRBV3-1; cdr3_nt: TGTGCCAGCAGCCAAGGCGGGCTTCTGCCAGATACGCAGTATTTT; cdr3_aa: CASSQGGLLPDTQYF
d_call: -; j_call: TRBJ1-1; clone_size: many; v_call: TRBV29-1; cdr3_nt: TGCAGCGTTGAGGACACTGAAGCTTTCTTT; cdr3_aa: CSVEDTEAFF
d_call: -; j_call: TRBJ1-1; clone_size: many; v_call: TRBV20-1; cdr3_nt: TGCAGTGCCGCGCTAAGCACTGAAGCTTTCTTT; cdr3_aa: CSAALSTEAFF
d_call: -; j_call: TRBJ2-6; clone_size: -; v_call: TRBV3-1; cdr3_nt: TGTGCCAGCAGCCAAGCGACAGGTATCTCTTGGGCCAGCGTCCTGACTTTC; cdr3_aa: CASSQATGISWASVLTF
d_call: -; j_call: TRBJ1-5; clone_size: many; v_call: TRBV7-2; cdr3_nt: TGTGCCAGCAGCCTCTCAGGAGATAGCAATCAGCCCCAGCATTTT; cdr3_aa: CASSLSGDSNQPQHF
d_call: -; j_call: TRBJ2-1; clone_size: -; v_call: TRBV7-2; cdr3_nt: TGTGCCAGCAGCTTAGTGGGGACCTCCTATGAGCAGTTCTTC; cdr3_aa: CASSLVGTSYEQFF
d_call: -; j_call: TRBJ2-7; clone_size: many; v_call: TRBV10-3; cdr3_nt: TGTGCCACCAAGGGGTCCTACGAGCAGTACTTC; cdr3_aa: CATKGSYEQYF
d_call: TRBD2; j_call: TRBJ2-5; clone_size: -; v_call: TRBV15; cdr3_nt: TGTGCCACCAGCAGAGGTGACAGTGCGGGAGGGGTAGAGACCCAGCACTTC; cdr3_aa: CATSRGDSAGGVETQHF
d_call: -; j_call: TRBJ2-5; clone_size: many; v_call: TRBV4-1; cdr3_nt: TGCGCCAGCAGCCGGGGGGACGCTCAGGAGACCCAGTACTTC; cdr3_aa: CASSRGDAQETQYF
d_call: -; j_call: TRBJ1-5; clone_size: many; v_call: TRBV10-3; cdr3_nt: TGTGCCAAACGGGACGGCGTGAGTCAGCCCCAGCATTTT; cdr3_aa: CAKRDGVSQPQHF
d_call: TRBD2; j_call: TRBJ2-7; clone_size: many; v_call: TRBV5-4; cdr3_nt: TGTGCCAGCAGCTTGGGACTAGCGGGAGGATTGTACGAGCAGTACTTC; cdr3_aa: CASSLGLAGGLYEQYF
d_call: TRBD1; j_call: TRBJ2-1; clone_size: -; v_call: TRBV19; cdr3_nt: TGTGCCAGTTACTACAGGGACAGGGGAGACAATGAGCAGTTCTTC; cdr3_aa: CASYYRDRGDNEQFF
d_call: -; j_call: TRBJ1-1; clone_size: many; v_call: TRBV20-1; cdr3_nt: TGCAGTGCCGTAGGGAGGGGAGGAGTGGGCACTGAAGCTTTCTTT; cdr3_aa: CSAVGRGGVGTEAFF
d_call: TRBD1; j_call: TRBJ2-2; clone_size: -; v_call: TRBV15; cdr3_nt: TGTGCCACCAGCAGAGATGGCGACAGGGGGGGCGTGGAGCTGTTGTTT; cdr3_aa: CATSRDGDRGGVELLF
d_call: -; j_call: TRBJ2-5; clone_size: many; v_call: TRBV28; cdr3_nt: TGTGCCAGCAGTCAGAGACTAGTCCAAGAGACCCAGTACTTC; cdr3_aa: CASSQRLVQETQYF
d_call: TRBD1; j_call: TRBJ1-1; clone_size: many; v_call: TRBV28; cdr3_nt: TGTGCCAGCAGAAACAGGGGGTACACTGAAGCTTTCTTT; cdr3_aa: CASRNRGYTEAFF
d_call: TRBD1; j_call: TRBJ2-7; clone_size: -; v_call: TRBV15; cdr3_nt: TGTGCCACCAGCAGAGCCAGACAGGGCCACGAGCAGTACTTC; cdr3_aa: CATSRARQGHEQYF
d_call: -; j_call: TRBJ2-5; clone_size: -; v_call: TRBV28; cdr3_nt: TGTGCCAGCAGTTTAATCGTGGGGCGGGAGACCCAGTACTTC; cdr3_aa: CASSLIVGRETQYF
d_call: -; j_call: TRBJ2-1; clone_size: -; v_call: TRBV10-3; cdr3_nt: TGTGCCATCAGTGAGTCGTCTAAGGGAGTAACATTCTTC; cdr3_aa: CAISESSKGVTFF